This is a list of T cell receptor beta chains from one sample in a study of radiotherapy plus CTLA-4 blockade in lung cancer. Only in-frame clones appear in the TCRdb table, and some are missing; sequencing was by immunoSEQ multiplex PCR. The repertoire consists of about 51,000 clones, with about four fifths occurring once and the leading ten covering 8.5% to 9%. Sample: peripheral blood, taken from a patient treated with radiotherapy plus ipilimumab. The receptors here all came from a human donor with non-small cell lung cancer who had a complete response to radiotherapy plus ipilimumab. CDR3s include the opening cysteine and the closing phenylalanine or tryptophan. The D gene is left open where the match is weak. The listing skips clone size in some rows; elsewhere it reads once, few, many or a size class.

V	J	size	D	CDR3	DNA
TRBV10-2	TRBJ1-5	NA	NA	CASSGTAKDQPQHF	TGCGCCAGCAGTGGGACAGCAAAAGATCAGCCCCAGCATTTT
TRBV9	TRBJ2-5	few	NA	CASNWDTQETQYF	TGTGCCAGCAACTGGGACACTCAAGAGACCCAGTACTTC
TRBV18	TRBJ2-5	NA	TRBD1	CASSPFSVQGAGETQYF	TGTGCCAGCTCACCCTTTTCTGTACAGGGGGCAGGAGAGACCCAGTACTTC
TRBV5-4	TRBJ1-3	few	NA	CASTSGRGNGNTIYF	TGTGCCAGCACCTCTGGGAGGGGTAATGGAAACACCATATATTTT
TRBV30	TRBJ2-2	once	TRBD2	CAWSVRLAGGFNTGELFF	TGTGCCTGGAGTGTAAGGCTAGCGGGAGGCTTTAACACCGGGGAGCTGTTTTTT
TRBV6-6	TRBJ2-7	few	NA	CASSWQYEQYF	TGTGCCAGCAGTTGGCAGTACGAGCAGTACTTC
TRBV7-6	TRBJ1-1	NA	NA	CASSPHAVNTEAFF	TGTGCCAGCAGCCCGCACGCGGTGAACACTGAAGCTTTCTTT
TRBV29-1	TRBJ2-2	NA	NA	CSVSEVNTGELFF	TGCAGCGTTTCTGAGGTCAACACCGGGGAGCTGTTTTTT
TRBV29-1	TRBJ2-5	NA	NA	CSVGGGGGETQYF	TGCAGCGTTGGGGGAGGGGGAGGAGAGACCCAGTACTTC
TRBV7-2	TRBJ1-6	NA	NA	CASSHGRGSLNSPLHF	TGTGCCAGCAGCCACGGGAGGGGCTCCCTTAATTCACCCCTCCACTTT
TRBV5-6	TRBJ1-1	NA	NA	CASSFGMNTEAFF	TGTGCCAGCAGCTTCGGGATGAACACTGAAGCTTTCTTT
TRBV18	TRBJ2-1	NA	TRBD1	CASSPGTGGNEQFF	TGTGCCAGCTCACCCGGGACAGGTGGAAATGAGCAGTTCTTC
TRBV7-7	TRBJ2-5	NA	NA	CASGMDSEETQYF	TGTGCTAGCGGCATGGACAGCGAAGAGACCCAGTACTTC
TRBV19	TRBJ1-4	NA	NA	CASRSPGGEFNEKLFF	TGTGCCAGCCGCTCCCCTGGGGGGGAGTTTAATGAAAAACTGTTTTTT
TRBV4-3	TRBJ1-6	NA	TRBD1	CASSQDRGPRSPLHF	TGCGCCAGCAGCCAGGACAGGGGGCCGCGGTCACCCCTCCACTTT
TRBV5-1	TRBJ1-2	NA	NA	CASSSGGYRVGYTF	TGCGCCAGCAGCTCGGGAGGATACAGGGTTGGCTACACCTTC
TRBV25-1	TRBJ2-1	NA	NA	CASSDPGPRRHNEQFF	TGTGCCAGCAGTGACCCTGGGCCCCGGAGGCACAATGAGCAGTTCTTC
TRBV4-3	TRBJ1-5	few	NA	CASSQGIGGHQPQHF	TGCGCCAGCAGCCAAGGAATCGGCGGCCATCAGCCCCAGCATTTT
TRBV5-8	TRBJ2-1	NA	NA	CASPLQVSSYNEQFF	TGTGCCAGCCCATTACAGGTTAGCTCCTACAATGAGCAGTTCTTC
TRBV10-3	TRBJ1-1	NA	NA	CAISDGGLLDTEAFF	TGTGCCATCAGTGATGGGGGCCTATTGGACACTGAAGCTTTCTTT
TRBV20-1	TRBJ2-1	NA	NA	CSASPEDEQFF	TGCAGTGCTAGTCCGGAGGATGAGCAGTTCTTC
TRBV30	TRBJ1-5	NA	NA	CAWSPGGRPKYSNQPQHF	TGTGCCTGGAGCCCGGGAGGCAGGCCAAAATATAGCAATCAGCCCCAGCATTTT
TRBV30	TRBJ1-3	NA	NA	CAWSEQGLGGNTIYF	TGTGCCTGGAGTGAACAGGGTCTCGGTGGAAACACCATATATTTT
TRBV5-1	TRBJ2-1	NA	TRBD2	CASSQSGGRYNEQFF	TGCGCCAGCAGCCAGAGCGGGGGCCGATACAATGAGCAGTTCTTC
TRBV6-6	TRBJ2-1	NA	TRBD2	CASSPGGGSYNEQFF	TGTGCCAGCAGTCCAGGCGGGGGTTCCTACAATGAGCAGTTCTTC
TRBV27	TRBJ2-5	NA	TRBD2	CASSLSSGPLQETQYF	TGTGCCAGCAGCCTCTCTAGCGGCCCATTACAAGAGACCCAGTACTTC
TRBV28	TRBJ2-3	NA	NA	CASSLSGPGVDTQYF	TGTGCCAGCAGTCTTAGCGGCCCGGGGGTAGATACGCAGTATTTT
TRBV6-1	TRBJ1-2	NA	TRBD1	CASRLGQADGYTF	TGTGCCAGCAGGCTCGGACAGGCTGATGGCTACACCTTC
TRBV4-1	TRBJ2-7	few	NA	CASSQGKQSSYEQYF	TGCGCCAGCAGCCAAGGCAAACAGAGTTCCTACGAGCAGTACTTC
TRBV2	TRBJ2-3	NA	TRBD2	CASSSAPGLDTDTQYF	TGTGCCAGCAGTTCAGCTCCGGGACTAGACACAGATACGCAGTATTTT
TRBV10-1	TRBJ2-5	NA	TRBD2	CASSETQGAGRETQYF	TGCGCCAGCAGTGAGACCCAGGGCGCCGGGAGGGAGACCCAGTACTTC
TRBV9	TRBJ1-5	NA	TRBD1	CASSRGRTQPQHF	TGTGCCAGCAGTAGGGGGCGAACGCAGCCCCAGCATTTT
TRBV19	TRBJ2-1	NA	TRBD2	CASSILAGGAEQFF	TGTGCCAGTAGTATACTAGCGGGAGGGGCTGAGCAGTTCTTC
TRBV9	TRBJ2-6	NA	NA	CASSAPQGNSGANVLTF	TGTGCCAGCAGCGCCCCGCAGGGGAACTCTGGGGCCAACGTCCTGACTTTC
TRBV7-2	TRBJ2-5	NA	NA	CASSHPPRVRGETQYF	TGTGCCAGCAGCCACCCCCCGAGGGTCCGGGGAGAGACCCAGTACTTC
TRBV5-1	TRBJ1-3	NA	NA	CASSPSQQRTGNTIYF	TGCGCCAGCAGCCCAAGCCAACAGAGAACTGGAAACACCATATATTTT
TRBV7-8	TRBJ2-6	NA	NA	CASSLEGQSSGANVLTF	TGTGCCAGCAGCTTAGAGGGACAATCCTCTGGGGCCAACGTCCTGACTTTC
TRBV5-6	TRBJ1-6	NA	NA	CASTLGSVNRDSPLHF	TGTGCCAGCACCTTGGGATCCGTGAACAGGGACTCACCCCTCCACTTT
TRBV5-1	TRBJ1-2	once	TRBD1	CASSPTGQEHYGYTF	TGCGCCAGCAGCCCGACAGGGCAGGAACACTATGGCTACACCTTC
TRBV5-4	TRBJ2-7	NA	TRBD2	CASSLPGLANEQYF	TGTGCCAGCAGCTTGCCGGGACTAGCGAACGAGCAGTACTTC
TRBV5-1	TRBJ1-1	few	TRBD1	CASSLEGARTEAFF	TGCGCCAGCAGCTTGGAGGGGGCGCGGACTGAAGCTTTCTTT
TRBV29-1	TRBJ2-1	NA	TRBD2	CSVLGTSGAYNEQFF	TGCAGCGTTTTAGGGACTAGCGGGGCCTACAATGAGCAGTTCTTC
TRBV27	TRBJ1-1	NA	TRBD1	CASSPTGSGTEAFF	TGTGCCAGCAGTCCGACAGGGAGTGGCACTGAAGCTTTCTTT
TRBV5-6	TRBJ2-5	NA	TRBD2	CASSRRGAPQETQYF	TGTGCCAGCAGCAGGCGGGGGGCCCCCCAAGAGACCCAGTACTTC
TRBV4-3	TRBJ2-6	NA	TRBD2	CASSQEGLAGGPAGANVLTF	TGCGCCAGCAGCCAAGAGGGACTAGCGGGAGGGCCAGCTGGGGCCAACGTCCTGACTTTC
TRBV7-8	TRBJ1-3	once	NA	CASSLVDSSGNTIYF	TGTGCCAGCAGCTTAGTCGACAGCTCTGGAAACACCATATATTTT
TRBV18	TRBJ2-7	NA	TRBD1	CASSPGTGSKQYF	TGTGCCAGCTCACCCGGGACAGGGAGTAAGCAGTACTTC
TRBV19	TRBJ2-3	NA	NA	CASSHSGTTDTQYF	TGTGCCAGTAGTCACAGCGGCACCACAGATACGCAGTATTTT
TRBV5-1	TRBJ1-1	NA	NA	CASSLGGGFGTEAFF	TGCGCCAGCAGCTTGGGAGGGGGATTTGGCACTGAAGCTTTCTTT
TRBV10-1	TRBJ1-1	few	NA	CASKRDTGSEAFF	TGCGCCAGCAAGCGGGACACGGGGAGTGAAGCTTTCTTT